The TCR beta chain under discussion was sequenced for a study of blood T cell repertoires in COVID-19. Across the study: The United States, Italy and Spain supplied acute and convalescent COVID-19 samples. Nucleic acid was either cDNA or gDNA, and it came from T cells, B-cell-depleted T cells, or PBMCs.

Original handling: Estimation of nucleated cell counts relied on the amplification of reference gene primers. The method was immunoSEQ multiplex PCR; TCRdb's version includes in-frame clones alone and lacks a portion of them. D and trimming come from the DNA, and the V and J calls and clone size come from that table. The sample has roughly 120,000 clones, 84% seen once. CDR1 and CDR2 (germline): SGDLS, YYNGEE. The V and J ends lost 4 bases and 1 base respectively, with 15 bases between them. The CDR3 totals 16 residues. Specimen: peripheral blood. The chain employs TRBV9 and TRBJ1-3; D unclear. The TCR originated in a woman between 40 and 55 years old with acute or convalescent COVID-19. The CDR3 region is CASSPENSPSGNTIYF. The DNA of the CDR3 is TGTGCCAGCAGCCCAGAGAACAGTCCTTCTGGAAACACCATATATTTT.